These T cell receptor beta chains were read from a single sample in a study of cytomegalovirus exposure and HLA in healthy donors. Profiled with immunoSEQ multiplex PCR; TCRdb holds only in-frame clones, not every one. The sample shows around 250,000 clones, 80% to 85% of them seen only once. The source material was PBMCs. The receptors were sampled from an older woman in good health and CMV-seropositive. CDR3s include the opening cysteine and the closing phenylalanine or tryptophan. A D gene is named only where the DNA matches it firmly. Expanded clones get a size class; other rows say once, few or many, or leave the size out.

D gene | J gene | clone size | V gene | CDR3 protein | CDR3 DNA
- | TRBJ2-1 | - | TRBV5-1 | CASSLGAGGYNEQFF | TGCGCCAGCAGCTTGGGCGCGGGCGGCTACAATGAGCAGTTCTTC
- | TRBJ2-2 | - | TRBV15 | CATSRDTPVPTGELFF | TGTGCCACCAGCAGAGATACCCCAGTTCCCACCGGGGAGCTGTTTTTT
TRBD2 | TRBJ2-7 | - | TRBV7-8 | CASSFMTSGGEQYF | TGTGCCAGCAGCTTTATGACTAGCGGCGGAGAGCAGTACTTC
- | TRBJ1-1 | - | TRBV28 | CASTLIDSSNTEAFF | TGTGCCAGCACCTTGATTGACTCGTCCAACACTGAAGCTTTCTTT
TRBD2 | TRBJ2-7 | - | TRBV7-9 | CASLPGGETREQYF | TGTGCCTCACTTCCGGGGGGGGAGACGAGAGAGCAGTACTTC
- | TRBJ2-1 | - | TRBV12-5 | CASGPGLLSYNEQFF | TGTGCTAGTGGGCCGGGACTCCTTTCCTACAATGAGCAGTTCTTC
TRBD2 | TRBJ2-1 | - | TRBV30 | CAWRASGRFYNEQFF | TGTGCCTGGAGGGCTAGCGGGAGGTTTTACAATGAGCAGTTCTTC
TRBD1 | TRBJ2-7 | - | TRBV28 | CASKGTGSSYEQYF | TGTGCCAGCAAAGGGACAGGGAGCTCCTACGAGCAGTACTTC
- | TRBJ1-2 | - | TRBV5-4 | CASSSGQLTTNYGYTF | TGTGCCAGCAGCTCCGGACAGTTGACGACTAACTATGGCTACACCTTC
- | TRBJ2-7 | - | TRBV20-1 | CSAMGGYEQYF | TGCAGTGCTATGGGAGGTTACGAGCAGTACTTC
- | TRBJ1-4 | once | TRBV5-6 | CASSLQQGHEKLFF | TGTGCCAGCAGCTTGCAGCAGGGGCACGAAAAACTGTTTTTT
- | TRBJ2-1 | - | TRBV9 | CASSVVPNRVKGEQFF | TGTGCCAGCAGCGTAGTCCCGAACAGGGTTAAGGGTGAGCAGTTCTTC
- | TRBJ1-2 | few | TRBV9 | CASRPNLHYGYTF | TGTGCCAGCCGCCCCAATCTACACTATGGCTACACCTTC
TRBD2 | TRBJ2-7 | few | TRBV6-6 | CASKAGGAYEQYF | TGTGCCAGCAAGGCGGGAGGCGCCTACGAGCAGTACTTC
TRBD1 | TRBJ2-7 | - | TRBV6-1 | CASSEGDRGSYEQYF | TGTGCCAGCAGTGAAGGGGACAGGGGCTCCTACGAGCAGTACTTC
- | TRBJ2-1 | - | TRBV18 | CASSPFNRGTYNEQFF | TGTGCCAGCTCACCATTTAATCGGGGGACCTACAATGAGCAGTTCTTC
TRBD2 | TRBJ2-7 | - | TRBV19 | CASSSLAGAVYEQYF | TGTGCCAGTAGTTCTCTAGCGGGAGCTGTTTACGAGCAGTACTTC
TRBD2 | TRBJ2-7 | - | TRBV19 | CASMRGSGSPEYEQYF | TGTGCCAGTATGAGAGGTAGCGGGAGTCCGGAGTACGAGCAGTACTTC
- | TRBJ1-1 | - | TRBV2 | CASSEAPEAGTEAFF | TGTGCCAGCAGTGAAGCGCCCGAAGCTGGCACTGAAGCTTTCTTT
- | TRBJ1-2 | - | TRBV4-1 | CASSQPTGSYGYTF | TGCGCCAGCAGCCAACCGACAGGCTCCTATGGCTACACCTTC
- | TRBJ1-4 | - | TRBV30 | CAWSAQGLNEKLFF | TGTGCCTGGAGTGCACAGGGCCTTAATGAAAAACTGTTTTTT
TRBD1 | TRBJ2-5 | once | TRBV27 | CASSPGQNGFGTQYF | TGTGCCAGCAGTCCGGGACAGAACGGTTTCGGGACCCAGTACTTC
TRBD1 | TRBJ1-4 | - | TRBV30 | CAAGTVTNEKLFF | TGTGCCGCCGGGACAGTGACTAATGAAAAACTGTTTTTT
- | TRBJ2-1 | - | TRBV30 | CAWSVGQGTYNEQFF | TGTGCCTGGAGTGTAGGGCAGGGAACCTACAATGAGCAGTTCTTC
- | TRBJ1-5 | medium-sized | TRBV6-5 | CASSYSPNQPQHF | TGTGCCAGCAGTTACTCCCCAAATCAGCCCCAGCATTTT
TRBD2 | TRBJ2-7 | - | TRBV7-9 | CASSTGTSGYEQYF | TGTGCCAGCAGCACCGGGACTAGCGGTTACGAGCAGTACTTC
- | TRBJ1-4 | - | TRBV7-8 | CASSSVGLGSEKLFF | TGTGCCAGCAGCTCCGTGGGGCTAGGATCTGAAAAACTGTTTTTT
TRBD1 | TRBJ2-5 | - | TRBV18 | CASSSNRGRVETQYF | TGTGCCAGCTCATCAAACAGGGGGCGTGTAGAGACCCAGTACTTC
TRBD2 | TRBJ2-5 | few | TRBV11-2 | CASGIAGGPGTQYF | TGTGCCAGCGGGATAGCGGGAGGGCCGGGGACCCAGTACTTC
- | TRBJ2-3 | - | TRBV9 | CASSGLSGVKDTQYF | TGTGCCAGCAGCGGGTTGTCGGGAGTGAAGGATACGCAGTATTTT
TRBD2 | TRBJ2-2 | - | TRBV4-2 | CASSQLAEANTGELFF | TGTGCCAGCAGCCAACTAGCGGAGGCGAACACCGGGGAGCTGTTTTTT
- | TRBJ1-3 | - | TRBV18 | CASSPAPTSGDTIYF | TGTGCCAGCTCACCCGCCCCCACCTCGGGAGACACCATATATTTT
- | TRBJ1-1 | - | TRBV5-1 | CASSPLQDTEAFF | TGCGCCAGCAGCCCCCTCCAGGACACTGAAGCTTTCTTT
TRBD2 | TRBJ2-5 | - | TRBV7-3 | CASSTTSGTPQETQYF | TGTGCCAGCAGTACGACTAGCGGAACACCACAAGAGACCCAGTACTTC
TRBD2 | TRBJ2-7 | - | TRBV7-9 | CSSTPGTSVYEQYF | TGTTCCAGCACCCCCGGGACTAGCGTCTACGAGCAGTACTTC
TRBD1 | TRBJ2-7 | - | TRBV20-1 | CSADRAYEQYF | TGCAGTGCCGACAGGGCCTACGAGCAGTACTTC
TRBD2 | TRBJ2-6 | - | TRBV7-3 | CASSPTTSGRANGANVLTF | TGTGCCAGCAGCCCGACCACTAGCGGGAGGGCCAATGGGGCCAACGTCCTGACTTTC
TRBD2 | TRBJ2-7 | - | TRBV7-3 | CASSLSGGQAYEQYF | TGTGCCAGCAGCTTATCGGGGGGGCAAGCCTACGAGCAGTACTTC
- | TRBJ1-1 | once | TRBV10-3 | CAISEFWQGNTEAFF | TGTGCCATCAGTGAGTTTTGGCAGGGGAACACTGAAGCTTTCTTT
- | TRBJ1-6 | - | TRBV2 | CASRNFGLRDNSPLHF | TGTGCCAGCAGAAACTTCGGACTGAGGGATAATTCACCCCTCCACTTT
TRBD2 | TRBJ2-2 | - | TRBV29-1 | CSVVVRLTSGREDTGELFF | TGCAGCGTTGTCGTCAGGTTGACTAGCGGGAGAGAGGACACCGGGGAGCTGTTTTTT